These 5 T cell receptor beta chains came from one sample sequenced in a study of T cell responses to AZD1222 COVID-19 vaccine. TCRdb's table, derived via immunoSEQ multiplex PCR, lists solely in-frame clones and lacks some. Among 200,000 or so clones listed, 90% to 95% were seen once. The material sequenced was peripheral blood, taken 28 days after the second AZD1222 dose. Receptors were obtained from an adult who received the AZD1222 COVID-19 vaccine.

V is TRBV3-1 (or the pseudogene TRBV3-2) and J is TRBJ1-3; D gene uncertain. Germline CDR1 and CDR2: LGHDT and YNNKEL (reference sequence). Trimming removed 4 bases from V and 4 bases from J, with 11 bases in between. This CDR3 comprises 14 residues. CDR3: CASSPVRGGNTIYF. The CDR3 DNA sequence: TGTGCCAGCAGCCCCGTCCGGGGAGGAAACACCATATATTTT.

The chain couples TRBV7-9 to TRBJ1-5; 9 bases match TRBD1. The J segment lost 6 bases and the V segment lost 5 bases, leaving 8 bases of the junction unmatched. Germline CDR1 and CDR2: SEHNR and FQNEAQ (reference sequence). CDR3 length equals 15 residues. CDR3 region: CASSPPGTGLQPQHF. The CDR3 DNA reads TGTGCCAGCAGCCCACCCGGGACAGGGCTTCAGCCCCAGCATTTT.

This chain connects TRBV6-1 to TRBJ1-5; maybe TRBD1 (5 bases). Germline V gene sequence: CDR1 MNHNS, CDR2 SASEGT. Deletions cut 1 base from V and 3 bases from J, with 13 bases between. This CDR3 region has 16 residues. The CDR3 loop is CASSEVAGKNNQPQHF. The CDR3 DNA follows: TGTGCCAGCAGTGAAGTCGCAGGGAAGAACAATCAGCCCCAGCATTTT.

The count of this clone is one. The chain carries TRBV28 and TRBJ1-2; 7 nucleotides align to TRBD1. The trim removed 7 bases at V and 7 bases at J, leaving 12 bases unmatched. The CDR3 totals 14 residues. Germline assignment: CDR1 MDHEN and CDR2 SYDVKM. The CDR3 DNA reads TGTGCCAGCATTCAGGGGGACATGGGGGCTGGCTACACCTTC. The encoded protein is CASIQGDMGAGYTF.

The rearrangement links TRBV7-3 to TRBJ1-2; 10 positions agree with TRBD1. V lost 4 bases to trimming and J lost 4 bases; unmatched junction nucleotides: 6. Germline V gene lookup returns CDR1 SGHTA and CDR2 FQGTGA. The CDR3 runs to 15 residues. CDR3 loop: CASSSGQGTTYGYTF. Written as DNA, the CDR3 is TGTGCCAGCAGCTCGGGACAGGGGACTACCTATGGCTACACCTTC.